What follows are 23 T cell receptor beta chains derived from one specimen sequenced in a study of cytomegalovirus exposure and HLA in healthy donors. Primers: 60 Vbeta forward and 13 Jbeta reverse. The method was immunoSEQ multiplex PCR; TCRdb's version includes in-frame clones alone and lacks a portion of them. The data contain over 150,000 clones, about 72% of them singletons. Source material: PBMCs. Source of these receptors: a man aged 25-45 years in good health and CMV-seropositive.

This sequence joins TRBV4-1 and TRBJ2-5, with D tentatively TRBD2 (6 bases). The V gene's germline CDR1 is MGHRA and CDR2 YSYEKL. CDR3 length: 17 residues. V was clipped by 0 bases and J by 4 bases, with 18 bases between them. CDR3 loop: CASSQDSEAAGGETQYF. CDR3 nucleotides: TGCGCCAGCAGCCAAGATAGCGAGGCAGCCGGGGGAGAGACCCAGTACTTC.

This clone was counted only a few times. The V call is TRBV25-1, the J call TRBJ2-6; D ambiguous. The CDR3 spans 14 residues. V was pared by 4 bases and J by 0 bases, with 4 bases between. Germline values: CDR1 MGHDK, CDR2 SYGVNS. CDR3 sequence: CASSGSSGANVLTF. DNA of the CDR3: TGTGCCAGCAGTGGGAGCTCTGGGGCCAACGTCCTGACTTTC. Supplemented by reference TRBV25-1 and TRBJ2-6, the full variable domain reads EADIYQTPRYLVIGTGKKITLECSQTMGHDKMYWYQQDPGMELHLIHYSYGVNSTEKGDLSSESTVSRIRTEHFPLTLESARPSHTSQYLCASSGSSGANVLTFGAGSRLTVL.

The chain is built from TRBV29-1 and TRBJ1-6; 7 positions agree with TRBD1. CDR1 and CDR2 (germline): SQVTM, ANQGSEA. This CDR3 region has 14 residues. The V gene end was trimmed by 6 bases and the J gene end by 0 bases; junction bases not matched to a gene: 2. The CDR3 region has the DNA TGCAGCGTCAGGGGGAGCTCCTATAATTCACCCCTCCACTTT. It translates to CSVRGSSYNSPLHF. The full variable domain, its missing parts supplied by reference TRBV29-1 and TRBJ1-6, is SAVISQKPSRDICQRGTSLTIQCQVDSQVTMMFWYRQQPGQSLTLIATANQGSEATYESGFVIDKFPISRPNLTFSTLTVSNMSPEDSSIYLCSVRGSSYNSPLHFGNGTRLTVT.

This chain joins TRBV10-3 and TRBJ2-3, with 8 positions matching TRBD2. Germline V CDR1 and CDR2: ENHRY, SYGVKD. The J segment lost 2 bases and the V segment lost 0 bases, leaving 4 bases of the junction unmatched. The CDR3 spans 16 residues. The DNA for the CDR3 is TGTGCCATCAGTGAGTCGGTTAGCGGGGCCACAGATACGCAGTATTTT. Its translation: CAISESVSGATDTQYF.

The chain employs TRBV30 and TRBJ2-5; 8 bases are shared with TRBD1. With V trimmed by 4 bases and J by 2 bases, 12 bases remained unmatched. Germline CDR1 reads GTSNPN; CDR2 reads SVGIG (reference sequence). The CDR3 loop spans 16 amino acids. The CDR3 DNA reads as TGTGCCTGGACTCCCCGACAGGGGTTCGTTCAAGAGACCCAGTACTTC. This codes for CAWTPRQGFVQETQYF.

The gene calls are TRBV7-2 and TRBJ2-7; the D gene is possibly TRBD1 (5 bases). The CDR3 totals 14 residues. V was clipped by 0 bases and J by 3 bases, with 9 bases between them. Germline loops: CDR1 SGHTA, CDR2 FQGNSA. The CDR3 sequence is CASSLAQVDYEQYF. For the CDR3, the DNA is TGTGCCAGCAGCTTAGCACAGGTAGACTACGAGCAGTACTTC.

The chain recombines TRBV6-1 with TRBJ1-5, with D unresolved. Trimming stripped 1 base from V and 7 bases from J, with 14 bases between. The CDR3 contains 15 residues. CDR1 and CDR2 from the germline V gene are MNHNS and SASEGT. DNA for the CDR3: TGTGCCAGCAGTGAAGTGGGAGGGATTCGCCAGCCCCAGCATTTT. Translating it yields CASSEVGGIRQPQHF.

The V gene is TRBV9, the J gene TRBJ2-1, with a possible D match to TRBD2 (5 bases). The CDR3 covers 16 residues. The germline V and J ends were trimmed by 4 bases and 0 bases, with 14 bases remaining between them. Germline CDR1 reads SGDLS; CDR2 reads YYNGEE. The CDR3 loop is CASSSPSGSSYNEQFF. CDR3 DNA: TGTGCCAGCAGCTCTCCAAGCGGTAGCTCCTACAATGAGCAGTTCTTC.

This clone has only one observation. The genes are TRBV6-5 and TRBJ2-1; 8 bases are a match to TRBD1. The junction had 5 bases not matched to a gene; V was cut back by 8 bases and J by 5 bases. Germline CDR1 and CDR2: MNHEY and SVGAGI. The CDR3 consists of 13 residues. The CDR3 sequence: CASWTGFHNEQFF. The CDR3 DNA follows: TGTGCCAGCTGGACAGGGTTCCACAATGAGCAGTTCTTC.

The chain carries TRBV19 and TRBJ1-1, with D possibly being TRBD1 (6 bases). Trimming left V 7 bases short and J 1 base short, with 13 bases between. CDR3 length: 14 amino acids. Per the germline V gene, CDR1 is LNHDA and CDR2 is SQIVND (reference sequence). In DNA form, the CDR3 reads TGTGCCAGTACCCCAGGGGAGACGAACACTGAAGCTTTCTTT. Translated, it gives CASTPGETNTEAFF.

This clone is a singleton in its sample. This chain uses TRBV4-1 with TRBJ2-7, with D possibly TRBD2 on 6 matching bases. Trimming left V 1 base short and J 7 bases short, with 20 bases between. The CDR3 loop spans 16 amino acids. Germline CDR1 MGHRA, CDR2 YSYEKL. Here the CDR3 reads CASSQVGSPSGEEQYF. CDR3 bases: TGCGCCAGCAGCCAAGTCGGCAGCCCCTCGGGAGAAGAGCAGTACTTC.

This clone showed up just a few times. J is TRBJ1-5 and V is TRBV19, with TRBD1 as a possible D gene (5 bases). CDR1 is LNHDA and CDR2 is SQIVND in the germline V gene (reference sequence). The CDR3 length is 14 residues. The V end was cut by 4 bases, the J end by 0 bases, with 7 bases between. The CDR3 DNA is TGTGCCAGTAGTACACAGGTTAGCAATCAGCCCCAGCATTTT. Amino acids: CASSTQVSNQPQHF.

The CDR3 coding sequence is TGCGCCAGCAGCCAAGAGGTGGCGACTACTAACTATGGCTACACCTTC. It specifies CASSQEVATTNYGYTF. The chain links TRBV4-1 to TRBJ1-2; no firm D call. Between the trimmed V and J ends, which lost 0 bases and 0 bases, there was a span of 11 bases. CDR1 is MGHRA and CDR2 is YSYEKL in the germline V gene. This CDR3 contains 16 residues.

This sequence joins TRBV20-1 and TRBJ1-4, with 7 bases matching TRBD1. Germline V lookup: CDR1 DFQATT, CDR2 SNEGSKA (reference sequence). Losses at the gene ends were 6 bases for V and 8 bases for J; bases not matched to a gene: 3. The CDR3 is 11 amino acids. The CDR3 coding sequence is TGCAGTGCGTACAGGGGCGAAAAACTGTTTTTT. Translation: CSAYRGEKLFF.

This clone was counted a single time. The genes are TRBV28 and TRBJ2-3; 11 bases are shared with TRBD2. Germline lookup yields CDR1 MDHEN and CDR2 SYDVKM. This CDR3 is built from 15 residues. V lost 4 bases and J lost 4; bases outside the gene matches: 4. CDR3 in DNA: TGTGCCAGCAGTTCGCCTAGCGGGGGGCCAGATACGCAGTATTTT. Translating gives CASSSPSGGPDTQYF.

In this sample, this clone turned up a few times. V usage is TRBV2 and J usage is TRBJ2-1, with TRBD2 as a possible D gene (5 bases). V dropped 6 bases and J dropped 2 bases, with 11 bases sitting between them. Germline loops: CDR1 SNHLY, CDR2 FYNNEI. CDR3 length: 14 residues. CDR3 sequence (DNA): TGTGCCAGCAGGGAGGACGGAGCCTACAATGAGCAGTTCTTC. Its protein is CASREDGAYNEQFF. The variable domain in full, with the rest retrieved from reference TRBV2 and TRBJ2-1, is EPEVTQTPSHQVTQMGQEVILRCVPISNHLYFYWYRQILGQKVEFLVSFYNNEISEKSEIFDDQFSVERPDGSNFTLKIRSTKLEDSAMYFCASREDGAYNEQFFGPGTRLTVL.

As concerns this clone: Other DNA sequences from this sample encode an identical CDR3 as well. CDR3 protein: CASSLDSGGEETQYF. CDR3 bases: TGCGCCAGCAGCTTGGATAGCGGGGGGGAAGAGACCCAGTACTTC. V gene TRBV5-1 combines with J gene TRBJ2-5; 11 nucleotides agree with TRBD2. Germline assignment: CDR1 SGHRS and CDR2 YFSETQ. The V gene end was trimmed by 0 bases and the J gene end by 3 bases; junction bases not matched to a gene: 1. This CDR3 has 15 amino acids.

The chain carries TRBV4-3 and TRBJ1-1, with a tentative D call TRBD1 (5 bases). The germline V gene encodes CDR1 LGHNA and CDR2 YSLEER. V lost 0 bases, J lost 10 bases, and 12 bases lay in between. The CDR3 is 13 residues long. The CDR3 spells CASSQDRGRAAFF. The CDR3 DNA reads as TGCGCCAGCAGCCAAGATCGAGGCAGGGCAGCTTTCTTT.

This chain uses TRBV4-3 with TRBJ2-5; D is perhaps TRBD2 (5 bases). The V end was cut by 4 bases, the J end by 5 bases, with 11 bases between. The CDR3 is made up of 13 amino acids. Looked up from germline, CDR1 is LGHNA and CDR2 is YSLEER. Written as DNA, the CDR3 is TGCGCCAGCAGCCGGCAGCCGGGGGAGACCCAGTACTTC. This gives the protein CASSRQPGETQYF.

The chain recombines TRBV9 with TRBJ2-3, with D hard to call. The CDR3 loop spans 14 amino acids. Germline lookup yields CDR1 SGDLS and CDR2 YYNGEE. Trimming cost V 0 bases and J 2 bases, with 7 bases left between them. The CDR3 DNA reads TGTGCCAGCAGCGTAGGGGCACACACAGATACGCAGTATTTT. This encodes CASSVGAHTDTQYF.

The chain joins TRBV5-1 to TRBJ2-3; D may be TRBD2 (6 bases). Germline V lookup: CDR1 SGHRS, CDR2 YFSETQ. Trimming removed 4 bases at V and 3 bases at J, with 15 bases between. CDR3 length: 15 residues. The CDR3 loop reads CASSPRGAGTDTQYF. The CDR3 nucleotides read TGCGCCAGCAGCCCCCGCGGGGCAGGTACAGATACGCAGTATTTT.

This clone was seen more than once but under ten times. The chain is built from TRBV10-3 and TRBJ1-6; 11 bases are shared with TRBD1. The V segment lost 4 bases and the J segment 9 bases; nucleotides outside the gene matches: 5. The CDR3 consists of 15 residues. Germline CDR1 is ENHRY and CDR2 is SYGVKD. The CDR3 DNA follows: TGTGCCATCAGTGCCACCGGGACAGGGGGTTCACCCCTCCACTTT. This gives the protein CAISATGTGGSPLHF.

Worth noting for this clone: The junction and the germline gene differ at one end; a read error may be behind it. The CDR3 coding sequence is TGCGCCAGCAGGTTGGTTGAGAAGACTGAAGCTTTCTTT. This sequence encodes CASRLVEKTEAFF. This chain links TRBV5-1 with TRBJ1-1; the D is unclear. There are 13 residues in the CDR3. Germline CDR1 and CDR2: SGHRS and YFSETQ.